The rows below give T cell receptor beta chains drawn from one sample of a study of T cell repertoires in cytomegalovirus infection. TCRdb analysed the reads with MiXCR anew, one entry per CDR3 protein. The table shows about 150,000 distinct CDR3 sequences, with 15% to 20% occurring only once. Sequencing used CD8+ T cells from PBMCs. These receptors all stem from a human donor in good health (CMV status not recorded). Some clones in this sample may be carry-over from other donors' samples. Both conserved end residues are part of each CDR3. The D gene is left open where the match is weak. Expanded clones get a size class; other rows say once, few or many, or leave the size out.

.	TRBV7-9	TRBJ1-1	few	CASSFVLGETEAFF	TGTGCCAGCAGCTTCGTGCTTGGAGAGACTGAAGCTTTCTTT
.	TRBV7-3	TRBJ1-6	many	CASSLTRKDRKDPPLHF	TGTGCCAGCAGCTTAACGAGGAAAGACAGGAAGGATCCACCCCTCCACTTT
.	TRBV7-6	TRBJ1-1	.	CASSRGSLEAFF	TGTGCCAGCAGCCGCGGGTCCCTTGAAGCTTTCTTT
.	TRBV4-2	TRBJ1-4	.	CASSQGTPEKLFF	TGTGCCAGCAGCCAAGGGACGCCTGAAAAACTGTTTTTT
.	TRBV4-3	TRBJ2-7	.	CASSQDKNSVWQYF	TGCGCCAGCAGCCAAGATAAGAACTCCGTCTGGCAGTACTTC
TRBD2	TRBV20-1	TRBJ2-7	.	CSASDRGDDYEQYF	TGCAGTGCTAGTGACCGGGGGGACGACTACGAGCAGTACTTC
TRBD2	TRBV20-1	TRBJ2-7	few	CSARETSGRYEQYF	TGCAGTGCTAGAGAGACTAGCGGGAGATACGAGCAGTACTTC
.	TRBV29-1	TRBJ1-3	.	CSVEAVWGNTIYF	TGCAGCGTTGAAGCCGTATGGGGAAACACCATATATTTT
.	TRBV29-1	TRBJ2-3	few	CSVPGFLDTQYF	TGCAGCGTTCCAGGGTTCCTGGATACGCAGTATTTT
TRBD1	TRBV29-1	TRBJ1-4	.	CSALDRGSEKLFF	TGCAGCGCCCTCGACAGGGGTAGTGAAAAACTGTTTTTT
.	TRBV7-2	TRBJ2-1	few	CASSFSGVEQFF	TGTGCCAGCAGCTTTAGCGGTGTTGAGCAGTTCTTC
TRBD2	TRBV7-6	TRBJ2-1	few	CASSPYSGRENEQFF	TGTGCCAGCAGCCCCTACAGCGGGAGGGAAAATGAGCAGTTCTTC
.	TRBV7-2	TRBJ1-6	many	CANTADLGDSPLHF	TGTGCCAACACCGCGGACTTAGGGGATTCACCCCTCCACTTT
.	TRBV7-2	TRBJ1-1	few	CASSLTDRSQAFF	TGTGCCAGCAGCTTAACGGACCGGTCCCAAGCTTTCTTT
.	TRBV28	TRBJ2-7	few	CASMGPGGGSYEQYF	TGTGCCAGCATGGGGCCAGGTGGGGGATCCTACGAGCAGTACTTC
.	TRBV6-6	TRBJ2-7	few	CATNQGSYEQYF	TGTGCCACCAACCAGGGTTCCTACGAGCAGTACTTC
TRBD2	TRBV11-2	TRBJ2-5	few	CASSPRPGLEGRETQYF	TGTGCCAGCAGCCCCCGGCCGGGACTAGAAGGACGAGAGACCCAGTACTTC
.	TRBV6-2/TRBV6-3	TRBJ1-2	.	CASSYPEKRTSVRGYTF	TGTGCCAGCAGTTACCCGGAGAAGAGGACAAGTGTGAGGGGCTACACCTTC
.	TRBV7-9	TRBJ1-2	few	CASSLSGAAGTMVGYTF	TGTGCCAGCAGCCTCTCGGGGGCAGCAGGAACTATGGTCGGCTACACCTTC
TRBD1	TRBV6-6	TRBJ2-7	many	CASSYSGTGGYEQYF	TGTGCCAGCAGTTACTCCGGGACAGGGGGCTACGAGCAGTACTTC
.	TRBV4-1	TRBJ2-5	once	CASSPDGAETQYF	TGCGCCAGCAGCCCAGATGGAGCGGAGACCCAGTACTTC
.	TRBV7-9	TRBJ2-2	once	CASSWDRQPRTRELFF	TGTGCCAGCAGCTGGGACCGCCAGCCCCGTACTCGGGAGCTGTTTTTT